The 32 T cell receptor beta chains below come from one sample, sequenced in a study of Graves' ophthalmopathy and Graves' hyperthyroidism. The authors amplified TCR beta CDR3 regions from RNA transcripts. Following a first-round RT-PCR that used HTBI primers, a second-round multiplex PCR was carried out. TCRdb reanalysed the multiplex PCR reads using MiXCR and keeps one entry per CDR3 protein. The data show about 58,000 distinct CDR3 sequences, with approximately 52% seen just once and around 4.5% held by the top ten. The source material was peripheral blood. The receptors come from an adult woman with Graves' ophthalmopathy.

The gene calls are TRBV27 and TRBJ2-4; 9 bases are a match to TRBD2. V was clipped by 9 bases and J by 4 bases; unmatched bases: 4. From germline, CDR1 is MNHEY and CDR2 SMNVEV (reference sequence). The CDR3 has 13 amino acids. The CDR3, as DNA: TGTGCCAGGACGCGGGGGGGGAAAAACATTCAGTACTTC. It encodes CARTRGGKNIQYF.

By share, this clonotype counts as medium-sized. The chain recombines TRBV24-1 with TRBJ2-3; D is possibly TRBD1 or TRBD2 (6 bases each). The CDR3 contains 15 residues. Trimming removed 3 bases from V and 4 bases from J, with 13 bases in between. In germline, CDR1 is KGHDR, CDR2 SFDVKD. DNA for the CDR3: TGTGCCACCAGTGATCAAGGGGGGTGGTCAGATACGCAGTATTTT. It encodes CATSDQGGWSDTQYF.

The chain is built from TRBV29-1 and TRBJ1-2; D is perhaps TRBD1 (5 bases). The CDR3 totals 11 residues. Germline CDR1 SQVTM, CDR2 ANQGSEA. The germline V and J ends were trimmed by 8 bases and 3 bases, with 10 bases remaining between them. The DNA of the CDR3 is TGCAGCTATGACAGTCACTATGGCTACACCTTC. Amino acids: CSYDSHYGYTF. Supplemented by reference TRBV29-1 and TRBJ1-2, the full variable domain reads SAVISQKPSRDICQRGTSLTIQCQVDSQVTMMFWYRQQPGQSLTLIATANQGSEATYESGFVIDKFPISRPNLTFSTLTVSNMSPEDSSIYLCSYDSHYGYTFGSGTRLTVV.

Points on this clonotype: A junction end diverges from the germline sequence, so it may reflect a read error. This chain uses TRBV11-2 with TRBJ2-5; D gene ambiguous. CDR1 is SGHAT and CDR2 is FQNNGV in the germline V gene. The CDR3 length is 14 residues. CDR3 coding DNA: TGTGCCAGCAGCTTAAAATGGCGTCTAGAGACCCACTACTTC. Its protein product is CASSLKWRLETHYF.

The J gene is TRBJ2-1, the V gene TRBV20-1; the D is unclear. The ends were cut back, 1 base at V and 8 bases at J, with 12 bases in the middle. From germline, CDR1 is DFQATT and CDR2 SNEGSKA (reference sequence). The CDR3 sequence is 13 residues long. CDR3 in DNA: TGCAGTGCTAGAGTTCCCCGGCGAGATGAGCAGTTCTTC. Protein product: CSARVPRRDEQFF.

With regard to this clonotype: The junction differs from germline at one of its ends, possibly a read error. This chain uses TRBV7-9 with TRBJ2-3; perhaps TRBD2 as D (6 bases). Germline-derived CDR1 and CDR2 are SEHNR and FQNEAQ (reference sequence). The CDR3 runs to 15 residues. For the CDR3, the DNA is TGTGCCAGCAGCTTGGTCAGCACTAGCACAGATATGCAGTATTTC. Protein product: CASSLVSTSTDMQYF.

Notes on this clonotype: This may come from a read error, since a much larger clone is one base off. This chain connects TRBV28 to TRBJ1-1; D remains unclear. The V gene's germline CDR1 is MDHEN and CDR2 SYDVKM. With 7 bases removed from V and 0 bases from J, the gap between germline ends came to 9 bases. CDR3 length equals 13 residues. The CDR3 loop reads CASIPSMNTEAFF. CDR3 in DNA: TGTGCCAGCATCCCCTCCATGAACACTGAAGCTTTCTTT.

Only a few counts were recorded for this clonotype. The V gene is TRBV9, the J gene TRBJ2-5; 8 positions match TRBD2. The CDR3 runs 20 residues. V lost 4 bases, J lost 4 bases, and 24 bases stayed unmatched. Looked up from germline, CDR1 is SGDLS and CDR2 is YYNGEE. For the CDR3, the DNA is TGTGCCAGCAGCCATTCAGAGGGCCGGGAGGGCCGAGGCTATCGAGAGACCCAGTACTTC. It encodes CASSHSEGREGRGYRETQYF. The full variable domain, with the rest looked up from reference TRBV9 and TRBJ2-5, is DSGVTQTPKHLITATGQRVTLRCSPRSGDLSVYWYQQSLDQGLQFLIQYYNGEERAKGNILERFSAQQFPDLHSELNLSSLELGDSALYFCASSHSEGREGRGYRETQYFGPGTRLLVL.

This clonotype was observed many times. The chain is built from TRBV5-6 and TRBJ2-3, with D possibly TRBD2 on 7 matching bases. Per the germline V gene, CDR1 is SGHDT and CDR2 is YYEEEE. The length of the CDR3 is 17 residues. V lost 5 bases and J 3 bases, leaving 22 bases between the germline ends. The CDR3 coding sequence is TGTGCCAGCAGTTTCCGAACTGGGGAGGGGGGTACAGATACGCAGTATTTT. This gives the protein CASSFRTGEGGTDTQYF. The entire variable domain, with the rest obtained from reference TRBV5-6 and TRBJ2-3, is as follows: DAGVTQSPTHLIKTRGQQVTLRCSPKSGHDTVSWYQQALGQGPQFIFQYYEEEERQRGNFPDRFSGHQFPNYSSELNVNALLLGDSALYLCASSFRTGEGGTDTQYFGPGTRLTVL.

The chain is built from TRBV19 and TRBJ1-2, with TRBD1 matching over 8 bases. The J segment lost 7 bases and the V segment lost 7 bases, leaving 5 bases of the junction unmatched. Germline V lookup: CDR1 LNHDA, CDR2 SQIVND (reference sequence). The CDR3 is 12 residues long. The chain's CDR3 is CASTDRGGGYTF. The CDR3 DNA sequence: TGTGCCAGTACAGACAGGGGAGGTGGCTACACCTTC.

V usage is TRBV20-1 and J usage is TRBJ2-7, with 10 bases fitting TRBD1. V trimming: 3 bases; J trimming: 7 bases; junction bases outside the gene matches: 21. The CDR3 spans 18 residues. Germline CDR1 reads DFQATT; CDR2 reads SNEGSKA (reference sequence). This CDR3 is CSARDLVTGGFSSTEQYF. The CDR3 DNA follows: TGCAGTGCTAGGGATTTGGTGACAGGGGGCTTTTCCTCTACGGAGCAGTACTTC.

The rearrangement uses TRBV10-3 and TRBJ2-7; D perhaps matches TRBD2 (6 bases). The V end was cut by 4 bases, the J end by 4 bases, with 11 bases between. CDR1 and CDR2 (germline): ENHRY, SYGVKD. The CDR3 extends over 13 amino acids. In DNA, the CDR3 is TGTGCCATCAGTGCGGGACTCCCGTACGAGCAGTACTTC. Protein product: CAISAGLPYEQYF.

This chain links TRBV5-4 with TRBJ1-1; 8 bases map to TRBD1. The CDR3 has 16 amino acids. The ends lost 0 bases at V and 3 bases at J; junction bases unmatched: 7. CDR1 and CDR2 from the germline V gene are SGHNT and YYREEE (reference sequence). For the CDR3, the DNA is TGTGCCAGCAGCTTGGGGCAGGGGGCGAAGGACACTGAAGCTTTCTTT. It encodes CASSLGQGAKDTEAFF.

At least ten counts were recorded for this clonotype. A read error may explain this, as a much larger clone is one base away. The J gene is TRBJ2-7, the V gene TRBV6-5, with D unclear. This CDR3 is 14 amino acids long. CDR1 is MNHEY, CDR2 SVGAGI, per germline. Trimming left V 4 bases short and J 2 bases short, with 12 bases between. Here the CDR3 DNA reads TGTGCCAGCAGTTCTAGGATACGCGCCTACGAGCAGTACTTC. It translates to CASSSRIRAYEQYF.

The chain links TRBV29-1 to TRBJ2-1, with a possible D match to TRBD2 (7 bases). This CDR3 is 13 amino acids long. Germline loops: CDR1 SQVTM, CDR2 ANQGSEA. V lost 6 bases, J lost 7 bases, and 16 bases lay in between. The chain's CDR3 is CSVGGGARNEQFF. As DNA, the CDR3 is TGCAGCGTGGGTGGGGGGGCGCGGAATGAGCAGTTCTTC.

This clonotype is medium-sized by share. The V and J genes are TRBV2 and TRBJ1-6; 11 nucleotides line up with TRBD1. There are 12 residues in the CDR3. Germline V gene sequence: CDR1 SNHLY, CDR2 FYNNEI. The J segment lost 10 bases and the V segment lost 8 bases, leaving 1 base of the junction unmatched. The CDR3 DNA is TGTGCCAGCCGGGACAGGGGGTCACCCCTCCACTTT. It is translated as CASRDRGSPLHF.

J is TRBJ2-5 and V is TRBV15; maybe TRBD2 (7 bases). The CDR3 is 14 residues long. The ends were cut back, 2 bases at V and 4 bases at J, with 11 bases in the middle. The germline V gene encodes CDR1 LNHNV and CDR2 YYDKDF (reference sequence). The CDR3 DNA reads as TGTGCCACCAGCAGACTAGCGGACAGAGAGACCCAGTACTTC. This sequence encodes CATSRLADRETQYF.

This clonotype has only one observation. A much larger clone is a single base away; this may be a read error. The chain employs TRBV6-2 or TRBV6-3 and TRBJ2-5, with 8 nucleotides matching TRBD2. Germline V lookup: CDR1 MNHEY, CDR2 SVGEGT. The CDR3 is 16 residues long. DNA of the CDR3: TGTGCCAGCAGTTCTTATGGAGCGGGAGTGGGTGAGACCCAGTGCTTC. This encodes CASSSYGAGVGETQCF.

J is TRBJ2-7 and V is TRBV9; 9 bases are a match to TRBD1. The junction had 3 bases not matched to a gene; V was cut back by 3 bases and J by 5 bases. Germline V gene data show CDR1 as SGDLS and CDR2 as YYNGEE. This CDR3 is 13 amino acids long. CDR3 in amino acids: CASSAGTGNEQYF. CDR3 nucleotides: TGTGCCAGCAGCGCCGGGACAGGGAACGAGCAGTACTTC.

This clonotype is medium-sized by share. The chain combines TRBV2 with TRBJ1-2, with D tentatively TRBD1 (6 bases). The CDR3 loop spans 13 amino acids. Between the trimmed V and J ends, which lost 5 bases and 8 bases, there was a span of 15 bases. The germline V gene encodes CDR1 SNHLY and CDR2 FYNNEI. CDR3 sequence (DNA): TGTGCCAGCAGTTCCGACAGGCCTGGAGGCTACACCTTC. Amino acid sequence: CASSSDRPGGYTF.

The chain couples TRBV12-3 or TRBV12-4 to TRBJ2-1; D may be TRBD2 (7 bases). This CDR3 has 14 residues. V lost 5 bases and J 7 bases, leaving 15 bases between the germline ends. The CDR3: CASSDTGRANEQFF. CDR3 DNA sequence: TGTGCCAGCAGTGACACAGGGAGGGCTAATGAGCAGTTCTTC.

V and J are TRBV12-3 or TRBV12-4 and TRBJ2-7, with D possibly being TRBD2 (6 bases). V lost 7 bases and J lost 6, with 22 bases in between. CDR3 length equals 15 residues. CDR3 residues: CASNKEGWRKLEQYF. The CDR3 coding sequence is TGTGCCAGCAACAAGGAGGGTTGGCGGAAACTCGAGCAGTACTTC.

This clonotype was picked up one time. This may be a read error: a much more frequent sequence differs by one nucleotide. The CDR3 reads CASTHPSRGANVLTF. CDR3 nucleotide sequence: TGTGCCAGCACCCACCCGAGCCGAGGGGCCAACGTCCTGACTTTC. This chain joins TRBV28 and TRBJ2-6; D uncertain. This CDR3 has 15 residues. V dropped 7 bases and J dropped 4 bases, with 14 bases sitting between them. The germline V gene has CDR1 MDHEN and CDR2 SYDVKM.

V and J are TRBV12-3 or TRBV12-4 and TRBJ1-1; 8 bases match TRBD1. The CDR3 has 13 residues. V gave up 9 bases and J gave up 7 bases; unmatched junction bases: 10. In DNA form, the CDR3 reads TGTGCCAGTCGAAGAACAGGGGGAGGTGAAGCTTTCTTT. This translates into CASRRTGGGEAFF.

The chain links TRBV10-1 to TRBJ2-3; D unclear. The V and J ends lost 3 bases and 10 bases respectively, with 11 bases between them. CDR1 and CDR2 from the germline V gene are WNHNN and SYGVQD (reference sequence). This CDR3 is built from 12 residues. CDR3: CASSEAPNPQYF. In DNA, the CDR3 is TGCGCCAGCAGTGAAGCACCGAATCCGCAGTATTTT.

The count of this clonotype is one. The final CDR3 position lacks the conserved phenylalanine or tryptophan, pointing to a likely read error. It is unclear where the CDR3 begins or ends on the DNA, so no DNA is shown, and the CDR3 is as TCRdb lists it. This sequence joins TRBV7-8 and TRBJ1-2. In germline, CDR1 is SGHVS, CDR2 FQNEAQ. From its first to its last residue, the CDR3 has 11 amino acids. The CDR3 reads CASQSGLAVPR.

At least ten counts were recorded for this clonotype. The CDR3 reads CASSSRQGGRQETQYF. The CDR3 nucleotides are TGTGCCAGTAGTTCCCGACAGGGCGGACGACAAGAGACCCAGTACTTC. V is TRBV19 and J is TRBJ2-5; TRBD1 matches at 7 bases. Trimming took 5 bases from V and 2 from J; bases not matched to a gene: 11. The CDR3 loop spans 16 amino acids. Germline CDR1 and CDR2: LNHDA and SQIVND (reference sequence). The full variable domain, rest sourced from reference TRBV19 and TRBJ2-5, is DGGITQSPKYLFRKEGQNVTLSCEQNLNHDAMYWYRQDPGQGLRLIYYSQIVNDFQKGDIAEGYSVSREKKESFPLTVTSAQKNPTAFYLCASSSRQGGRQETQYFGPGTRLLVL.

This clonotype was observed many times. The V call is TRBV3-1, the J call TRBJ2-1, with a tentative D call TRBD1 (6 bases). CDR3 length: 12 residues. Germline CDR1 reads LGHDT; CDR2 reads YNNKEL (reference sequence). V lost 0 bases to trimming and J lost 16 bases, with 13 bases between them. Here the CDR3 DNA reads TGTGCCAGCAGCCAAGATAAGGGGGAGATATTCTTC. This sequence encodes CASSQDKGEIFF.

This clonotype was observed a few times. This sequence may be a read error, since a much larger clone differs from it by one base. V gene TRBV11-2 combines with J gene TRBJ2-2; D may be TRBD1 or TRBD2 (6 bases each). Germline assignment: CDR1 SGHAT and CDR2 FQNNGV. This CDR3 region has 13 residues. The CDR3 sequence: CASSYRTAGGLFF. CDR3 in DNA: TGTGCCAGCAGCTATCGGACAGCCGGGGGGCTGTTTTTT. The whole variable domain, remainder taken from reference TRBV11-2 and TRBJ2-2, is EAGVAQSPRYKIIEKRQSVAFWCNPISGHATLYWYQQILGQGPKLLIQFQNNGVVDDSQLPKDRFSAERLKGVDSTLKIQPAKLEDSAVYLCASSYRTAGGLFFGEGSRLTVL.

A note on this clonotype: A clone one base away is much larger, so this may be a read error. The chain uses TRBV27 and TRBJ1-1, with no clear D. Trimming shortened V by 8 bases and J by 7 bases, and 20 bases separated the two germline ends. The CDR3 consists of 14 residues. Germline V gene lookup returns CDR1 MNHEY and CDR2 SMNVEV (reference sequence). The CDR3 region is CASGPLDRPFEAFF. In DNA, the CDR3 is TGTGCCAGCGGACCCCTCGATCGACCGTTTGAAGCTTTCTTT.

The gene calls are TRBV29-1 and TRBJ2-1, with 14 bases matching TRBD2. The CDR3 is 14 amino acids. Germline V lookup: CDR1 SQVTM, CDR2 ANQGSEA. The V segment lost 7 bases and the J segment 4 bases; nucleotides outside the gene matches: 3. Written as DNA, the CDR3 is TGCAGCGCCGGGACTAGCGGGGGATACAATGAGCAGTTCTTC. Translated: CSAGTSGGYNEQFF.

V is TRBV11-3 and J is TRBJ1-1; D is ambiguous. The CDR3 sequence is 12 residues long. The V gene's germline CDR1 is SGHNT and CDR2 YENEEA. V lost 4 bases and J 8 bases, leaving 11 bases between the germline ends. The CDR3 loop is CASSSLAGEAFF. The CDR3 DNA reads as TGTGCCAGCAGCTCCTTAGCGGGGGAAGCTTTCTTT. The full variable domain, in which reference TRBV11-3 and TRBJ1-1 provide the parts outside the CDR3, is EAGVVQSPRYKIIEKKQPVAFWCNPISGHNTLYWYLQNLGQGPELLIRYENEEAVDDSQLPKDRFSAERLKGVDSTLKIQPAELGDSAVYLCASSSLAGEAFFGQGTRLTVV.